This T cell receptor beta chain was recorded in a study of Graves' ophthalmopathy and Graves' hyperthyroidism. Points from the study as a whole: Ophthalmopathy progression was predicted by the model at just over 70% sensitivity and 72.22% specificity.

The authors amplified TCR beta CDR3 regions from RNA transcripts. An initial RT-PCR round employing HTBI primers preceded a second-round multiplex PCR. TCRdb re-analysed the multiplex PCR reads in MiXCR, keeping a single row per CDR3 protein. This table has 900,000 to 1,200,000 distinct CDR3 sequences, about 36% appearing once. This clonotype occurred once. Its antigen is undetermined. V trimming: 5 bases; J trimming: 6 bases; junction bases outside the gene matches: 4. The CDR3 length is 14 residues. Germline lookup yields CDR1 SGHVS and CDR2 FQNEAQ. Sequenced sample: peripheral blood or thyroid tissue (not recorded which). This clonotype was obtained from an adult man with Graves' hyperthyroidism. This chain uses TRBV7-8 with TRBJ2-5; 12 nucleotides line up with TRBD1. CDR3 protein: CASSPGQGAKTQYF. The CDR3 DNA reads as TGTGCCAGCAGCCCGGGACAGGGGGCAAAGACCCAGTACTTC.